These 16 T cell receptor beta chains came from one sample sequenced in a study of T cell responses to AZD1222 COVID-19 vaccine. Data came from immunoSEQ multiplex PCR; TCRdb stores just in-frame clones and leaves some out. The data show 150,000 to 200,000 clones, approximately 90% seen once. Sequences were derived from peripheral blood, sampled 28 days after the second dose of the MenACWY control vaccine. The receptor source for this set is an adult who received the MenACWY meningococcal vaccine as a control.

The V call is TRBV6-5, the J call TRBJ2-7, with D unclear. The CDR3 runs 13 residues. V lost 2 bases and J 3 bases, leaving 8 bases between the germline ends. Germline V lookup: CDR1 MNHEY, CDR2 SVGAGI. The CDR3 DNA follows: TGTGCCAGCAGTTACGGGATTGGCTACGAGCAGTACTTC. Translation gives CASSYGIGYEQYF.

The chain joins TRBV6-5 to TRBJ1-2, with D uncertain. This CDR3 comprises 12 residues. V lost 11 bases, J lost 4 bases, and 14 bases lay in between. Germline CDR1 is MNHEY and CDR2 is SVGAGI. CDR3 loop: CAGWDRAYGYTF. DNA of the CDR3: TGTGCCGGATGGGATAGGGCCTATGGCTACACCTTC.

The CDR3 here is CASSDKWETDTQYF. DNA of the CDR3: TGCGCCAGCAGTGATAAGTGGGAGACAGATACGCAGTATTTT. The genes are TRBV10-1 and TRBJ2-3, with D possibly TRBD2 on 5 matching bases. The CDR3 has 14 amino acids. The V end lost 3 bases, the J end lost 3 bases, and 10 bases lay between the germline ends. Germline CDR1 reads WNHNN; CDR2 reads SYGVQD (reference sequence).

The rearrangement uses TRBV7-2 and TRBJ1-6; 11 bases map to TRBD1. This CDR3 is 15 amino acids long. Germline V gene data show CDR1 as SGHTA and CDR2 as FQGNSA. V was clipped by 5 bases and J by 10 bases; unmatched bases: 7. The CDR3 is CASSTGQGAGSPLHF. The CDR3 DNA reads TGTGCCAGCAGCACCGGACAGGGGGCTGGGTCACCCCTCCACTTT. The whole variable domain, filled in from reference TRBV7-2 and TRBJ1-6, reads GAGVSQSPSNKVTEKGKDVELRCDPISGHTALYWYRQSLGQGLEFLIYFQGNSAPDKSGLPSDRFSAERTGGSVSTLTIQRTQQEDSAVYLCASSTGQGAGSPLHFGNGTRLTVT.

The chain recombines TRBV4-3 with TRBJ2-1; D is undetermined. Deletions cut 0 bases from V and 9 bases from J, with 15 bases between. Germline-derived CDR1 and CDR2 are LGHNA and YSLEER. CDR3 length: 15 amino acids. Written as DNA, the CDR3 is TGCGCCAGCAGCCAAGATAGGTTGGCGCCCCGTGAGCAGTTCTTC. This translates into CASSQDRLAPREQFF.

The chain is built from TRBV27 and TRBJ1-5, with a tentative D call TRBD1 (6 bases). Germline-derived CDR1 and CDR2 are MNHEY and SMNVEV (reference sequence). V shed 5 bases and J shed 1 base, with 21 bases lying between them. The CDR3 extends over 18 amino acids. The CDR3 nucleotides read TGTGCCAGCAGTACAACTTCAGAACAGGGTTGGAGCAATCAGCCCCAGCATTTT. Protein sequence: CASSTTSEQGWSNQPQHF.

This clone has only one observation. The chain couples TRBV7-9 to TRBJ2-2; TRBD2 matches at 8 bases. The CDR3 is 15 amino acids. J lost 6 bases, V lost 7 bases, and 10 bases had no gene match. Germline assignment: CDR1 SEHNR and CDR2 FQNEAQ (reference sequence). In nucleotides, the CDR3 is TGTGCCAGCATGCGGCGGGAGGAGCGGGCCGGGGAGCTGTTTTTT. Translation: CASMRREERAGELFF.

The chain is built from TRBV28 and TRBJ2-3, with a weak D call TRBD1 (6 bases). CDR1 is MDHEN, CDR2 SYDVKM, per germline. Trimming shortened V by 4 bases and J by 0 bases, and 11 bases separated the two germline ends. The CDR3 extends over 15 amino acids. The CDR3 here is CASSSQGLSTDTQYF. As DNA, the CDR3 is TGTGCCAGCAGTTCTCAGGGGCTAAGCACAGATACGCAGTATTTT.

The chain combines TRBV7-9 with TRBJ1-4; unclear D gene. The CDR3 extends over 16 amino acids. Trimming removed 1 base from V and 8 bases from J, with 17 bases in between. Germline CDR1 is SEHNR and CDR2 is FQNEAQ (reference sequence). CDR3 sequence reads: CASSLVAGGVREKLFF. CDR3 in DNA: TGTGCCAGCAGCTTAGTAGCGGGTGGAGTAAGGGAAAAACTGTTTTTT.

This clone was detected once. The V call is TRBV18, the J call TRBJ1-5; 10 bases agree with TRBD1. This CDR3 has 15 amino acids. V was pared by 6 bases and J by 7 bases, with 9 bases of the junction left unmatched. Germline V gene lookup returns CDR1 KGHSH and CDR2 LQKENI. The CDR3 sequence: CASSTTGQGPQPQHF. The CDR3 region has the DNA TGTGCCAGCTCCACGACGGGACAGGGGCCCCAGCCCCAGCATTTT.

CDR3 DNA: TGTGCCAGCGACCGTTGGAACACTGAAGCTTTCTTT. Translation gives CASDRWNTEAFF. J is TRBJ1-1 and V is TRBV12-3 or TRBV12-4, with D uncertain. This CDR3 contains 12 residues. The V and J ends lost 8 bases and 1 base respectively, with 8 bases between them.

The rearrangement joins TRBV19 to TRBJ2-1, with 12 bases lining up with TRBD2. The CDR3 consists of 15 residues. The V segment lost 4 bases and the J segment 5 bases; nucleotides outside the gene matches: 3. Germline-derived CDR1 and CDR2 are LNHDA and SQIVND (reference sequence). The CDR3 coding sequence is TGTGCCAGTAGTAGAAGGACTAGCGGGGACAATGAGCAGTTCTTC. This gives the protein CASSRRTSGDNEQFF.

The chain uses TRBV7-9 and TRBJ2-3, with no clear D. This CDR3 region has 12 residues. CDR1 SEHNR and CDR2 FQNEAQ come from the germline V gene (reference sequence). Trimming pared 9 bases from V and 4 bases from J, leaving 11 bases between. CDR3 amino acids: CASDGWPDTQYF. CDR3 DNA sequence: TGTGCCAGTGATGGGTGGCCAGATACGCAGTATTTT.

V is TRBV30 and J is TRBJ1-5, with a weak D call TRBD1 (5 bases). V was shortened by 1 base and J by 2 bases, with 9 bases between the two germline ends. The CDR3 runs to 14 residues. From germline, CDR1 is GTSNPN and CDR2 SVGIG (reference sequence). The CDR3 bases are TGTGCCTGGAGTGGACCGGGGGGCAATCAGCCCCAGCATTTT. Protein: CAWSGPGGNQPQHF.

The chain couples TRBV5-6 to TRBJ2-7; no clear D. Trimming left V 4 bases short and J 4 bases short, with 15 bases between. The CDR3 contains 14 residues. The V gene's germline CDR1 is SGHDT and CDR2 YYEEEE. CDR3 bases: TGTGCCAGCAGCCAGCCGGGTGCAGGATACGAGCAGTACTTC. This encodes CASSQPGAGYEQYF.

V usage is TRBV11-2 and J usage is TRBJ2-7, with D perhaps TRBD1 (6 bases). The V end was cut by 4 bases, the J end by 4 bases, with 14 bases between. The CDR3 spans 14 residues. CDR1 and CDR2 from the germline V gene are SGHAT and FQNNGV. The CDR3 spells CASSSATGDYEQYF. The CDR3 region has the DNA TGTGCCAGCAGCTCCGCGACAGGCGATTACGAGCAGTACTTC.